The entry below describes one TCR beta chain. Its antigen remains unidentified. These data originate in a study of coeliac disease. Study-level results: Published gliadin-specific TRB sequences appeared in about 45% of the 18 coeliac samples, 1 of 6 controls.

Per germline, CDR1 MDHEN and CDR2 SYDVKM. J gave up 3 bases and V 9 bases, and 6 bases lay outside the gene matches. The CDR3 runs 13 residues. TCRdb's table, derived via immunoSEQ multiplex PCR, lists solely in-frame clones and lacks some. The sample includes 4,000 to 5,500 clones, 72% of them seen just once. The source is a man aged 18 to 35 with celiac disease on a gluten-free diet. The genes are TRBV28 and TRBJ2-5, with 8 bases fitting TRBD1. The sample comprised lymphocytes from the gut lamina propria. The CDR3 loop is CASLRQGKETQYF. CDR3 in DNA: TGTGCCAGTCTGCGACAGGGGAAAGAGACCCAGTACTTC. The variable domain in full, with the rest retrieved from reference TRBV28 and TRBJ2-5, is DVKVTQSSRYLVKRTGEKVFLECVQDMDHENMFWYRQDPGLGLRLIYFSYDVKMKEKGDIPEGYSVSREKKERFSLILESASTNQTSMYLCASLRQGKETQYFGPGTRLLVL.